Presented here are 22 T cell receptor beta chains from one specimen sequenced in a study of T-cell reconstitution after alpha-beta-depleted transplantation in children. Unique molecular identifiers tagged the TCRbeta library. TCRdb processed the PCR reads anew with MiXCR; each CDR3 protein has one entry. In the table there are about 690,000 distinct CDR3 sequences, roughly 15% of which are singletons. The source was PBMCs from the stem cell graft donor, collected from the stem cell graft. Receptors were obtained from a human donor who donated a stem cell graft to a child with acute myeloid leukemia.

A remark on this clonotype: A single base separates this from a much larger clone, so it may be a read error. This rearrangement joins TRBV7-3 to TRBJ2-1; 8 positions agree with TRBD1. Trimming cost V 4 bases and J 4 bases; bases outside gene matches: 0. This CDR3 is built from 13 residues. Per the germline V gene, CDR1 is SGHTA and CDR2 is FQGTGA. The chain's CDR3 is CASSWTGYNEQFF. The CDR3 bases are TGTGCCAGCAGCTGGACAGGGTACAATGAGCAGTTCTTC.

The sample holds a few counts of this clonotype. The V gene is TRBV12-3 or TRBV12-4, the J gene TRBJ2-7; 13 nucleotides line up with TRBD2. This CDR3 spans 16 amino acids. The junction had 9 bases not matched to a gene; V was cut back by 6 bases and J by 4 bases. The CDR3 is CASSQTGTSGMYEQYF. DNA for the CDR3: TGTGCCAGCAGCCAAACCGGGACTAGCGGGATGTACGAGCAGTACTTC.

This clonotype was observed a handful of times. This chain links TRBV12-3 or TRBV12-4 with TRBJ2-1, with 11 bases that match TRBD2. The V and J ends lost 1 base and 0 bases, in that order; junction bases with no gene match: 11. The CDR3 is 20 residues long. In nucleotides, the CDR3 is TGTGCCAGCAGTTTAGAGGAGGGGGCTAGCGGGGGGCCCTCCTACAATGAGCAGTTCTTC. Residues: CASSLEEGASGGPSYNEQFF.

This chain links TRBV18 with TRBJ1-6; 7 bases are a match to TRBD1. Germline CDR1 KGHSH, CDR2 LQKENI. V lost 8 bases and J lost 5; bases outside the gene matches: 3. CDR3 length: 13 amino acids. CDR3 DNA: TGTGCCAGCGCAACAGGGGATAATTCACCCCTCCACTTT. It translates to CASATGDNSPLHF. The full variable domain, in which reference TRBV18 and TRBJ1-6 provide the parts outside the CDR3, is NAGVMQNPRHLVRRRGQEARLRCSPMKGHSHVYWYRQLPEEGLKFMVYLQKENIIDESGMPKERFSAEFPKEGPSILRIQQVVRGDSAAYFCASATGDNSPLHFGNGTRLTVT.

This clonotype was seen more than once but under ten times. The V and J genes are TRBV11-2 and TRBJ2-7, with 9 bases matching TRBD2. The germline gives CDR1 SGHAT, CDR2 FQNNGV. After removal of 5 bases from V and 5 bases from J, the junction contained 10 bases not matched to a gene. The CDR3 is 15 residues long. CDR3 nucleotides: TGTGCCAGCAGCCGCGGGGGGGCATACAACGACGAGCAGTACTTC. It codes for CASSRGGAYNDEQYF.

This clonotype has at least ten counts. The chain is built from TRBV20-1 and TRBJ1-2; the D gene is possibly TRBD1 (6 bases). The CDR3 length is 12 residues. Trimming cost V 5 bases and J 4 bases, with 11 bases left between them. Germline CDR1 and CDR2: DFQATT and SNEGSKA (reference sequence). Here the CDR3 DNA reads TGCAGTGCTTCAGAGGGGGTCTATGGCTACACCTTC. As protein: CSASEGVYGYTF.

This clonotype was found a few times. One end of the junction fails to match germline, which may point to a read error. V is TRBV12-3 or TRBV12-4 and J is TRBJ2-5, with D hard to call. The CDR3 consists of 18 residues. CDR3 residues: CASGFRVSPQSKQETQYF. CDR3 DNA sequence: TGTGCCAGCGGTTTTAGGGTCAGCCCGCAATCCAAACAAGAGACCCAGTACTTC.

In regard to this clonotype: The junction departs from germline at one end; a sequencing error may be responsible. The chain carries TRBV5-1 and TRBJ1-1, with 8 bases identical to TRBD1. CDR3 length equals 14 residues. CDR1 and CDR2 from the germline V gene are SGHRS and YFSETQ. The CDR3 DNA follows: TGCGCCAGCAGCTTGGGACAGGGGACAACTGACGCTTTCTTT. Encoded protein: CASSLGQGTTDAFF.

This clonotype has a handful of counts. The chain combines TRBV5-1 with TRBJ2-7; possible D gene TRBD1, 5 bases. V was pared by 4 bases and J by 0 bases, with 14 bases between. Germline-derived CDR1 and CDR2 are SGHRS and YFSETQ. CDR3 length: 15 residues. The CDR3 loop reads CASSPVSGISYEQYF. The CDR3 region has the DNA TGCGCCAGCAGCCCCGTGTCAGGGATCTCCTACGAGCAGTACTTC.

This clonotype was recorded a few times. The chain combines TRBV29-1 with TRBJ2-7, with D possibly matching TRBD2 (7 bases). The CDR3 loop spans 12 amino acids. Germline CDR1 and CDR2: SQVTM and ANQGSEA. Deletions cut 5 bases from V and 9 bases from J, with 17 bases between. The CDR3 spells CSVFARGGGQYF. In DNA form, the CDR3 reads TGCAGCGTTTTCGCTCGGGGAGGGGGGCAGTACTTC.

This clonotype was picked up many times. The chain uses TRBV20-1 and TRBJ2-7; TRBD1 matches 7 bases. The CDR3 extends over 13 amino acids. Trimming removed 6 bases from V and 3 bases from J; junction bases left unmatched: 8. Germline V lookup: CDR1 DFQATT, CDR2 SNEGSKA (reference sequence). The CDR3 sequence is CSARTGTDYEQYF. The DNA of the CDR3 is TGCAGTGCCAGGACCGGGACAGACTACGAGCAGTACTTC.

V gene TRBV12-3 or TRBV12-4 combines with J gene TRBJ2-5; TRBD1 matches at 7 bases. This CDR3 is built from 16 residues. J was trimmed by 5 bases and V by 4 bases; bases with no gene match: 13. This CDR3 reads CASSSPDRDIRETQYF. CDR3 DNA sequence: TGTGCCAGCAGTTCACCCGACAGGGATATCAGGGAGACCCAGTACTTC.

On this clonotype itself: The junction does not match germline at one end; this may be a read error. This sequence joins TRBV6-5 and TRBJ2-2; possibly TRBD2 for D (6 bases). Looked up from germline, CDR1 is MNHEY and CDR2 is SVGAGI. The CDR3 is made up of 14 amino acids. CDR3 protein: CASSYSLRGGELFF. The CDR3, as DNA: TGTGCCAGCAGTTATTCCCTCCGGGGCGGGGAGCTTTTTTTT.

In its sample, this clonotype was seen many times. The genes are TRBV12-3 or TRBV12-4 and TRBJ2-1; D perhaps matches TRBD2 (5 bases). Trimming stripped 1 base from V and 7 bases from J, with 11 bases between. This CDR3 has 14 residues. CDR3 residues: CASSLDPSRNEQFF. The CDR3 DNA sequence: TGTGCCAGCAGTTTAGACCCTAGCAGGAATGAGCAGTTCTTC.

This clonotype was observed at least ten times. This sequence joins TRBV20-1 and TRBJ1-4, with D possibly being TRBD1 (6 bases). CDR3 length: 16 residues. In germline, CDR1 is DFQATT, CDR2 SNEGSKA (reference sequence). V was pared by 3 bases and J by 7 bases, with 21 bases between. CDR3 protein: CSASRARGAITEKLFF. In DNA, the CDR3 is TGCAGTGCTAGTCGAGCACGGGGGGCGATTACTGAAAAACTGTTTTTT.

The rearrangement joins TRBV20-1 to TRBJ2-7; a possible D gene is TRBD2 (5 bases). Trimming shortened V by 5 bases and J by 0 bases, and 11 bases separated the two germline ends. In germline, CDR1 is DFQATT, CDR2 SNEGSKA (reference sequence). CDR3 size: 13 residues. CDR3 bases: TGCAGTGCTCCTGGGAGAAGCTCCTACGAGCAGTACTTC. This translates into CSAPGRSSYEQYF.

The chain carries TRBV5-1 and TRBJ2-5, with 8 bases matching TRBD1. Trimming at V came to 4 bases and at J to 5 bases, leaving 7 bases not matched to a gene. This CDR3 is 14 amino acids long. Per the germline V gene, CDR1 is SGHRS and CDR2 is YFSETQ. CDR3 sequence: CASSPVDRAETQYF. The DNA of the CDR3 is TGCGCCAGCAGCCCGGTGGACAGGGCGGAGACCCAGTACTTC.

This clonotype was detected only a few times. This chain connects TRBV7-2 to TRBJ2-7; D call uncertain. Germline-derived CDR1 and CDR2 are SGHTA and FQGNSA. V was trimmed by 5 bases and J by 1 base, leaving 12 bases between them. The CDR3 runs to 14 residues. The CDR3 DNA sequence: TGTGCCAGCAGCCCCGGAAAGCAGTCCTACGAGCAGTACTTC. This sequence encodes CASSPGKQSYEQYF.

This chain connects TRBV5-1 to TRBJ1-5, with TRBD1 matching over 12 bases. The CDR3 spans 18 residues. CDR1 is SGHRS and CDR2 is YFSETQ in the germline V gene. V shed 4 bases and J 5 bases; nucleotides not matched to a gene: 13. In nucleotides, the CDR3 is TGCGCCAGCAGCCCCGGGACAGGGGGCCTGGCGGGCCATCAGCCCCAGCATTTT. Translating gives CASSPGTGGLAGHQPQHF.

This clonotype has more than one count but fewer than ten. The chain employs TRBV7-2 and TRBJ1-1; D unclear. Trimming cost V 5 bases and J 0 bases, with 10 bases left between them. This CDR3 is built from 14 residues. Germline CDR1 SGHTA, CDR2 FQGNSA. The CDR3 sequence is CASSPHSMNTEAFF. In nucleotides, the CDR3 is TGTGCCAGCAGCCCCCATTCAATGAACACTGAAGCTTTCTTT.

This clonotype was seen a handful of times. The chain uses TRBV7-2 and TRBJ2-7; D is undetermined. Germline CDR1 and CDR2: SGHTA and FQGNSA. CDR3 length: 14 residues. Trimming cost V 6 bases and J 7 bases, with 19 bases left between them. In nucleotides, the CDR3 is TGTGCCAGCAGTATAGCCCCTCGGACCGGTGAGCAGTACTTC. This codes for CASSIAPRTGEQYF.

This sequence joins TRBV5-5 and TRBJ2-7; D unresolved. This CDR3 spans 15 amino acids. V was pared by 0 bases and J by 1 base, with 11 bases between. The germline CDR1 and CDR2 sequences are SGHKS and YYEKEE (reference sequence). The CDR3 sequence: CASSLGGRRSYEQYF. The CDR3 DNA reads TGTGCCAGCAGCTTGGGTGGGCGCAGGTCCTACGAGCAGTACTTC.